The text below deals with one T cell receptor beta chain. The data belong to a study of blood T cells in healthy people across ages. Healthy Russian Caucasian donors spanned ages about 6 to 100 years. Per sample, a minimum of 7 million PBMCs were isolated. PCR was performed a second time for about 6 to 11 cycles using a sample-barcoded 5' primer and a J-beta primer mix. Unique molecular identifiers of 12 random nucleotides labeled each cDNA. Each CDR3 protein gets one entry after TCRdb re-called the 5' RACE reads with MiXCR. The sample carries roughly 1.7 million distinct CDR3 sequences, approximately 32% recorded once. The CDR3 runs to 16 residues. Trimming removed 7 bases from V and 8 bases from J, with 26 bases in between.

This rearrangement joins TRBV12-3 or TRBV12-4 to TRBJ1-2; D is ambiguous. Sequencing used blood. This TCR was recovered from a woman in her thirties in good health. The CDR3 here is CASKGSVGEVVGGYTF. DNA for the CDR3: TGTGCCAGCAAAGGTTCAGTCGGGGAGGTGGTAGGCGGCTACACCTTC.